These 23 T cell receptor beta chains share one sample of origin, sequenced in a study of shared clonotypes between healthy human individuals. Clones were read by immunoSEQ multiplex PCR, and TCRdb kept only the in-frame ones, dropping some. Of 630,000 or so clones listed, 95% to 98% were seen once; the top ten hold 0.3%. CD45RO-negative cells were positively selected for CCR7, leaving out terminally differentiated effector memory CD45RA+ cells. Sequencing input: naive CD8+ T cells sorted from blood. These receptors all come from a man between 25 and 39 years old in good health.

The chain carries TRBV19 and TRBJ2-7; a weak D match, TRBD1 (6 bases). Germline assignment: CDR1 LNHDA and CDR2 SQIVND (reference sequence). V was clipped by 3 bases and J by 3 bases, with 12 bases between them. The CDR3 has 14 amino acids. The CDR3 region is CASSITGFIYEQYF. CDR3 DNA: TGTGCCAGTAGTATTACAGGGTTTATCTACGAGCAGTACTTC.

The CDR3 sequence is CAWKGPGGSTWDEQFF. For the CDR3, the DNA is TGTGCCTGGAAGGGTCCAGGCGGGAGTACCTGGGATGAGCAGTTCTTC. V gene TRBV30 combines with J gene TRBJ2-1; 7 positions agree with TRBD2. The germline V gene encodes CDR1 GTSNPN and CDR2 SVGIG (reference sequence). Losses at the gene ends were 4 bases for V and 8 bases for J; bases not matched to a gene: 17. The CDR3 contains 16 residues.

CDR3 protein: CASSQVPGAEQFF. In nucleotides, the CDR3 is TGCGCCAGCAGCCAAGTCCCGGGGGCTGAGCAGTTCTTC. The J gene is TRBJ2-1, the V gene TRBV4-1; D may be TRBD1 or TRBD2 (6 bases each). CDR3 length equals 13 residues. The germline CDR1 and CDR2 sequences are MGHRA and YSYEKL. Trimming pared 1 base from V and 9 bases from J, leaving 10 bases between.

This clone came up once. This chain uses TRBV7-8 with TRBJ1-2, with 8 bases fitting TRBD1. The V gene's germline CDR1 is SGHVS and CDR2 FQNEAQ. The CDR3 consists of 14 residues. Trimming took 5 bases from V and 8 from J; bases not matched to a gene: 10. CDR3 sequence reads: CASSQGQEAGGYTF. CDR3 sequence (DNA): TGTGCCAGCAGCCAGGGACAGGAGGCCGGCGGCTACACCTTC.

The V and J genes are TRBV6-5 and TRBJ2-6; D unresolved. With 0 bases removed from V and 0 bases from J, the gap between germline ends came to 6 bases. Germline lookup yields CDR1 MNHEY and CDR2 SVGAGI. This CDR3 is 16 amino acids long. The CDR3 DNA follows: TGTGCCAGCAGTTACTCCTGGACCTCTGGGGCCAACGTCCTGACTTTC. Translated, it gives CASSYSWTSGANVLTF.

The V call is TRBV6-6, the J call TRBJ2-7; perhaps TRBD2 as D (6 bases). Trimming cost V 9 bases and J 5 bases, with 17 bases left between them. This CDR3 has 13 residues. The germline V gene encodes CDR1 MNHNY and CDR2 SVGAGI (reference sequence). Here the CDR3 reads CASSPGLVNEQYF. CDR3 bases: TGTGCCAGTTCTCCGGGACTTGTGAACGAGCAGTACTTC.

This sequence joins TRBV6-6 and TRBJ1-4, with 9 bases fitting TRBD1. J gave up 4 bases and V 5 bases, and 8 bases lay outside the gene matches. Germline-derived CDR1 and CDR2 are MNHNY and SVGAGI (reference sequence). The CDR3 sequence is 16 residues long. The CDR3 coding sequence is TGTGCCAGCAGTCAAATTCCGGGACAGGGTAATGAAAAACTGTTTTTT. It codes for CASSQIPGQGNEKLFF.

The CDR3 region has the DNA TGTGCCAGCAGTTCCGGGAACGGGGAGCTGTTTTTT. Translated: CASSSGNGELFF. This chain links TRBV28 with TRBJ2-2, with D possibly being TRBD2 (5 bases). The CDR3 consists of 12 residues. V lost 4 bases, J lost 7 bases, and 7 bases lay in between. The V gene's germline CDR1 is MDHEN and CDR2 SYDVKM.

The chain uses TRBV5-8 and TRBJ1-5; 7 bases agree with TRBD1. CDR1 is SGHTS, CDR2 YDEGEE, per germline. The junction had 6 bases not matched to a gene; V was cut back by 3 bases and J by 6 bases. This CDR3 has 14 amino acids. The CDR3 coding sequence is TGTGCCAGCAGCTCTAGACAGGGTGGTCAGCCCCAGCATTTT. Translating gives CASSSRQGGQPQHF.

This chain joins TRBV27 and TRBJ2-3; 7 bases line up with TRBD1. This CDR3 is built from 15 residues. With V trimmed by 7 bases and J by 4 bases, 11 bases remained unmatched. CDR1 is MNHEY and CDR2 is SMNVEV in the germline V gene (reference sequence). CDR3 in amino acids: CASTTLGGDADTQYF. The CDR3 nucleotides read TGTGCCAGCACCACGCTAGGGGGCGACGCAGATACGCAGTATTTT.

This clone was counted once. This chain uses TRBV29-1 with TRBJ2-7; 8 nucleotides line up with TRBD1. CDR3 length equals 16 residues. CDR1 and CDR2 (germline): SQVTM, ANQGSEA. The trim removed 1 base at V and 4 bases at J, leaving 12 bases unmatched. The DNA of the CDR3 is TGCAGCGTTGAAGGCGCTGTGGCAGGGGGCGATTACGAGCAGTACTTC. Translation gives CSVEGAVAGGDYEQYF.

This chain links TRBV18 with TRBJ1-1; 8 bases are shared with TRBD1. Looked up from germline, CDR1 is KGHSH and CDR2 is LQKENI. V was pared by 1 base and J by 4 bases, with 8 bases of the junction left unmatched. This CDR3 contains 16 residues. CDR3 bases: TGTGCCAGCTCACCACGGCGCTCAACAGGGGGCACTGAAGCTTTCTTT. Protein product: CASSPRRSTGGTEAFF.

The CDR3, as DNA: TGTGCAAGTCGCTTAGCGCTACAGTTCGACCACACAGATACGCAGTATTTT. This codes for CASRLALQFDHTDTQYF. The chain couples TRBV12-2 to TRBJ2-3; the DNA was not compared with TRBD1, the D call given in the table. TRBV12-2 counts as a pseudogene. The CDR3 runs to 17 residues.

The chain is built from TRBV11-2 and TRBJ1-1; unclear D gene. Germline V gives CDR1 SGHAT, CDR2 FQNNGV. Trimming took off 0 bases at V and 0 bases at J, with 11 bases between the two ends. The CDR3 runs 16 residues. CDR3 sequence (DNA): TGTGCCAGCAGCTTAGATTGGGAAGGCTTGAACACTGAAGCTTTCTTT. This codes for CASSLDWEGLNTEAFF.

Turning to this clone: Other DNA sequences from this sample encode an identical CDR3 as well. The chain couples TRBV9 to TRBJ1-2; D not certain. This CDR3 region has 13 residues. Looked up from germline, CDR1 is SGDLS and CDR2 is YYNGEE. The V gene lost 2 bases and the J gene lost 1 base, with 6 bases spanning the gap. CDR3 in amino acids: CASSVGSNYGYTF. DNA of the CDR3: TGTGCCAGCAGCGTTGGCAGTAACTATGGCTACACCTTC. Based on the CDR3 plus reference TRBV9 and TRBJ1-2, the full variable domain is DSGVTQTPKHLITATGQRVTLRCSPRSGDLSVYWYQQSLDQGLQFLIQYYNGEERAKGNILERFSAQQFPDLHSELNLSSLELGDSALYFCASSVGSNYGYTFGSGTRLTVV.

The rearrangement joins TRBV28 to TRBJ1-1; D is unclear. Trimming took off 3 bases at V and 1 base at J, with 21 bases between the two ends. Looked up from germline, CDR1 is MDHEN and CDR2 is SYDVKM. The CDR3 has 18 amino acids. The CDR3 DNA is TGTGCCAGCAGTTTTACGGCGAAAGTGGCGGGCAGGAACACTGAAGCTTTCTTT. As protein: CASSFTAKVAGRNTEAFF.

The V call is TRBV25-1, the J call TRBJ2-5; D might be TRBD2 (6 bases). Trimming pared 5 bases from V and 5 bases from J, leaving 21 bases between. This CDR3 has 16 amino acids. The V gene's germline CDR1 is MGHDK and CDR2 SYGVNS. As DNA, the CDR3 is TGTGCCAGCAGTAGAAGAGTAGCGGAGGTAGTTGAGACCCAGTACTTC. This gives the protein CASSRRVAEVVETQYF.

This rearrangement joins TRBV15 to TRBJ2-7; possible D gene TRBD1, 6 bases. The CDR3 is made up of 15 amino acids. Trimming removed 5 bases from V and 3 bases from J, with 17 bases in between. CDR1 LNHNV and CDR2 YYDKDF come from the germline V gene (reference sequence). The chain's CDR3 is CATSGRQVPIYEQYF. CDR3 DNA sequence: TGTGCCACCAGCGGCAGACAGGTACCGATCTACGAGCAGTACTTC. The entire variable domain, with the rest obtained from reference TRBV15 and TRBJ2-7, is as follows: DAMVIQNPRYQVTQFGKPVTLSCSQTLNHNVMYWYQQKSSQAPKLLFHYYDKDFNNEADTPDNFQSRRPNTSFCFLDIRSPGLGDTAMYLCATSGRQVPIYEQYFGPGTRLTVT.

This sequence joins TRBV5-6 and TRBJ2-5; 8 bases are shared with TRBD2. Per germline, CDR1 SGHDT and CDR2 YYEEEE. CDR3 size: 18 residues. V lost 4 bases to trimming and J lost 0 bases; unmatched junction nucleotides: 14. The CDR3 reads CASSPPGAGGPYQETQYF. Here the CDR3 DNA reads TGTGCCAGCAGCCCCCCCGGGGCGGGAGGCCCGTACCAAGAGACCCAGTACTTC.

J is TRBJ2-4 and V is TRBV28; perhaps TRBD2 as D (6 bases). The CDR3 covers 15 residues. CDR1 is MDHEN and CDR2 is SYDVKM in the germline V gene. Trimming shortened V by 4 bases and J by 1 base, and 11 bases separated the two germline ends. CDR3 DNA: TGTGCCAGCAGTTCCCCGGGGAGGGCCAAAAACATTCAGTACTTC. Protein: CASSSPGRAKNIQYF.

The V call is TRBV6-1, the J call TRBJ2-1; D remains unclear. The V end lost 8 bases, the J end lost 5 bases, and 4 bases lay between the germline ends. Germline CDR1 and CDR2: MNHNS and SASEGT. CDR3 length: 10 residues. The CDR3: CASDNNEQFF. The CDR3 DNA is TGTGCCAGCGACAACAATGAGCAGTTCTTC.

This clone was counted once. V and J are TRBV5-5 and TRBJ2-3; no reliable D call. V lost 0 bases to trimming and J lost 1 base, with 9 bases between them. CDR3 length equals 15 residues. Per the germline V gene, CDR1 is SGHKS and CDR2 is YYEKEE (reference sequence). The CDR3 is CASSLVVLGTDTQYF. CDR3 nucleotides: TGTGCCAGCAGCTTGGTTGTGTTGGGCACAGATACGCAGTATTTT.

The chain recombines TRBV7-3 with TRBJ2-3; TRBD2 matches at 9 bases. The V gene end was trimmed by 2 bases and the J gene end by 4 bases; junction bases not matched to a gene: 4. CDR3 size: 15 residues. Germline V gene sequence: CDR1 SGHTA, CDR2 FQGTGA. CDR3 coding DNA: TGTGCCAGCAGCTTATTTAGCGGGAGACCAGATACGCAGTATTTT. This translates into CASSLFSGRPDTQYF.